A single sample is the source of the 9 T cell receptor beta chains below, sequenced in a study of T cells in women clearing cervical HPV infection. Here immunoSEQ multiplex PCR was the method, and the copy in TCRdb shows in-frame clones only, minus some. This sample's table reports around 39,000 clones. Sequenced sample: blood buffy coat. These receptors originate from a woman between 18 and 70 years old with a cervical HPV16 infection that either progressed to CIN3+ or cleared (not recorded which).

Regarding this clone: The DNA ends 3 residues before the CDR3 does, and the rest of the CDR3 is filled in from the germline J gene. The identical CDR3 is also encoded by other nucleotide sequences in the sample. The rearrangement joins TRBV11-2 to TRBJ2-3; D not certain. Looked up from germline, CDR1 is SGHAT and CDR2 is FQNNGV. V lost 5 bases and J lost 0, with 3 bases in between. CDR3 size: 12 residues. The sequenced part of the CDR3 DNA is TGTGCCAGCAGCCCAAGCACAGATACG. This sequence encodes CASSPSTDT. The whole CDR3 region reads CASSPSTDTQYF.

A note on this clone: The CDR3 end lies 3 residues beyond the end of the read and is filled in from the germline J gene. V gene TRBV7-9 combines with J gene TRBJ1-2; D possibly corresponds to TRBD1 (6 bases). The germline gives CDR1 SEHNR, CDR2 FQNEAQ (reference sequence). Trimming took 2 bases from V and 3 from J, leaving 10 bases between them. This CDR3 has 14 residues. The CDR3 bases that were read are TGTGCCAGCAGCTTATGGGACATAGACTATGGC. This gives the protein CASSLWDIDYG. The entire CDR3 is CASSLWDIDYGYTF. The variable domain in full, with the rest retrieved from reference TRBV7-9 and TRBJ1-2, is DTGVSQNPRHKITKRGQNVTFRCDPISEHNRLYWYRQTLGQGPEFLTYFQNEAQLEKSRLLSDRFSAERPKGSFSTLEIQRTEQGDSAMYLCASSLWDIDYGYTFGSGTRLTVV.

On this clone itself: The CDR3 end is not reached by the read, which stops 3 residues before it; the germline J gene fills it in. V is TRBV6-1 and J is TRBJ1-3, with D hard to call. Germline V gene lookup returns CDR1 MNHNS and CDR2 SASEGT. There are 16 residues in the CDR3. Trimming cost V 1 base and J 0 bases, with 10 bases left between them. CDR3 bases read: TGTGCCAGCAGTGAAGTTTTAGCGGTCTCTGGAAACACC. It specifies CASSEVLAVSGNT. The complete CDR3 protein is CASSEVLAVSGNTIYF.

Points on this clone: The read terminates 3 residues ahead of where the CDR3 ends, so the germline J gene completes it. The chain is built from TRBV5-1 and TRBJ1-2; the match to TRBD1 covers 12 bases. The CDR3 is 15 residues long. Per the germline V gene, CDR1 is SGHRS and CDR2 is YFSETQ. The V segment lost 6 bases and the J segment 6 bases; nucleotides outside the gene matches: 9. This CDR3 is CASTNRDRGRDGYTF. The part of the CDR3 DNA that was read is TGCGCCAGCACCAACCGGGACAGGGGGCGCGATGGC.

On this clone: The read gets to within 3 residues of the CDR3 end, and the germline J gene fills in the rest. The chain links TRBV4-1 to TRBJ1-6; D not certain. CDR3 length: 14 amino acids. The germline V gene has CDR1 MGHRA and CDR2 YSYEKL. V was cut by 2 bases and J by 7 bases, with 9 bases left in between. The DNA read from the CDR3 is TGCGCCAGCAGCCAAAGCAGGCCGAATTCACCC. Protein product: CASSQSRPNSP. The CDR3 as a whole reads CASSQSRPNSPLHF.

About this clone itself: The observed sequence ends 3 residues before the CDR3 terminus, with the missing tail filled in from the germline J gene. The chain employs TRBV7-9 and TRBJ1-4; D is possibly TRBD1 (5 bases). V was cut by 1 base and J by 7 bases, with 13 bases left in between. The CDR3 totals 15 residues. The germline CDR1 and CDR2 sequences are SEHNR and FQNEAQ (reference sequence). The CDR3 spells CASSLDAEGSEKLFF. Partial CDR3 DNA: TGTGCCAGCAGCTTAGACGCCGAGGGGAGTGAAAAA.

About this clone: The read gets to within 3 residues of the CDR3 end, and the germline J gene fills in the rest. The genes are TRBV6-2 or TRBV6-3 and TRBJ1-2, with a possible D match to TRBD1 (5 bases). Germline CDR1 MNHEY, CDR2 SVGEGT. V was pared by 8 bases and J by 5 bases, with 21 bases between. This CDR3 is 15 amino acids long. CDR3 sequence reads: CASGDSPSFLYGYTF. CDR3 DNA (partial): TGTGCCAGCGGAGACAGTCCTTCCTTCCTTTATGGC.

As for this clone: The read ends 3 residues before the CDR3 terminus; that terminus is restored from the germline J gene. The chain carries TRBV28 and TRBJ2-3; 10 nucleotides match TRBD2. V dropped 0 bases and J dropped 4; count of bases not matched to a gene: 4. The CDR3 consists of 16 residues. CDR1 and CDR2 from the germline V gene are MDHEN and SYDVKM. The CDR3 protein is CASSLWSGRAADTQYF. CDR3 DNA, as far as it was read: TGTGCCAGCAGTTTATGGAGCGGGAGGGCCGCAGATACG.

This CDR3 is CASSRTDSGNTIYF. CDR3 bases read: TGTGCCAGCAGTCGGACAGACTCTGGAAACACC. The J gene is TRBJ1-3, the V gene TRBV11-2; D perhaps matches TRBD1 (6 bases). The read is 3 residues too short to cover the CDR3 end, so that end is filled in from the germline J gene. The V end was cut by 6 bases, the J end by 0 bases, with 9 bases between. The CDR3 runs to 14 residues. Germline assignment: CDR1 SGHAT and CDR2 FQNNGV.